The rows below give T cell receptor beta chains drawn from one sample of a study of identifying expanded T cells in peripheral blood. The repertoire was sequenced with immunoSEQ multiplex PCR; TCRdb's copy has only in-frame clones and lacks some. The data show over 100,000 clones, with roughly 88% seen just once and roughly 13% held by the top ten. Sequenced sample: blood. These receptors all come from a person aged 18 to 75 in good health. Each CDR3 is given with its conserved first and last residue. The D gene is left open where the match is weak. Part of the rows lack a size; the others show once, few, many or a class for expanded clones.

.	TRBV7-9	TRBJ2-3	TRBD2	TGTGCCAGCAGCCACCTCCAAGGACTAGCGGGGGGCACAGATACGCAGTATTTT	CASSHLQGLAGGTDTQYF
.	TRBV30	TRBJ1-2	TRBD1	TGTGCCTGGAGTAGAAGACAGGGGAACTATGGCTACACCTTC	CAWSRRQGNYGYTF
once	TRBV27	TRBJ2-7	TRBD1	TGTGCCAGCAGTTTATTAGGGACAGGGGACGAGCAGTACTTC	CASSLLGTGDEQYF
once	TRBV2	TRBJ1-1	.	TGTGCCAGCAACCCGGTTATGAACACTGAAGCTTTCTTT	CASNPVMNTEAFF
.	TRBV5-4	TRBJ2-3	.	TGTGCCAGCAGCTTGGACTACAGACCCACAGATACGCAGTATTTT	CASSLDYRPTDTQYF
.	TRBV19	TRBJ2-7	TRBD2	TGTGCCAGTAGTGCTTCTAGCGGGGAGACCTACGAGCAGTACTTC	CASSASSGETYEQYF
.	TRBV4-3	TRBJ1-2	.	TGCGCCAGCAGCCAAGGATACAGAAACGCAGGTGGCTACACCTTC	CASSQGYRNAGGYTF
.	TRBV7-2	TRBJ2-5	.	TGTGCCAGCAGCCAGAGGTCCCTACCGCAAGAGACCCAGTACTTC	CASSQRSLPQETQYF
.	TRBV9	TRBJ2-2	TRBD2	TGTGCCAGCACCCAGCTCTCTAGCGGGAGGGCCGGGGAGCTGTTTTTT	CASTQLSSGRAGELFF
once	TRBV7-2	TRBJ1-2	TRBD1	TGTGCCAGCAGCAGGGAGGGACAGGGGGCGTGGGGCTACACCTTC	CASSREGQGAWGYTF
.	TRBV7-9	TRBJ1-2	TRBD1	TGTGCCAGCAGCCAACCCCCGACAGGGGTTCTTGGCTACACCTTC	CASSQPPTGVLGYTF
.	TRBV5-1	TRBJ2-1	.	TGCGCCAGCAGCTTGGGCAGGGCTTACAATGAGCAGTTCTTC	CASSLGRAYNEQFF
.	TRBV11-1	TRBJ2-2	TRBD1	TGTGCCAGCAGCTTACGACAGGGGAACACCGGGGAGCTGTTTTTT	CASSLRQGNTGELFF
.	TRBV18	TRBJ1-4	.	TGTGCCAGCTCACGGGGAGGTAATGAAAAACTGTTTTTT	CASSRGGNEKLFF
.	TRBV28	TRBJ2-3	TRBD1	TGTGCCAGCAGTAAACCGGGACAGGGTTCAGATACGCAGTATTTT	CASSKPGQGSDTQYF
.	TRBV4-2	TRBJ2-3	.	TGTGCCAGCAGTACCCTACAGGGCGAAATGGGGGATACGCAGTATTTT	CASSTLQGEMGDTQYF
.	TRBV19	TRBJ2-7	TRBD1	TGTGCCAGTAGTGTAAGGACAGGCATCTACGAGCAGTACTTC	CASSVRTGIYEQYF
.	TRBV12-5	TRBJ1-1	.	TGTGCTAGTGGTTCGGGGCTTACTGAAGCTTTCTTT	CASGSGLTEAFF
few	TRBV6-5	TRBJ2-1	.	TGTGCCAGCAGTATCCGGGAGAGCTACAATGAGCAGTTCTTC	CASSIRESYNEQFF
.	TRBV5-6	TRBJ2-5	.	TGTGCCAGCAGCTTGGAACCGGGACCCACGCTGGAAGAGACCCAGTACTTC	CASSLEPGPTLEETQYF
.	TRBV7-9	TRBJ2-5	TRBD2	TGTGCCAGCAGCAACATAGGCGGGGGGGCCCCAGAGACCCAGTACTTC	CASSNIGGGAPETQYF
.	TRBV4-3	TRBJ2-6	.	TGCGCCAGCAGCCAGACGTGGGGGGGGCGGAGAGTCTCTGGGGCCAACGTCCTGACTTTC	CASSQTWGGRRVSGANVLTF
.	TRBV11-2	TRBJ1-6	.	TGTGCCAGCAGCTTACGGCGGACGGCCAATTCACCCCTCCACTTT	CASSLRRTANSPLHF
.	TRBV19	TRBJ2-3	.	TGTGCCAGTAGTATAGGCAGCTTCACAGATACGCAGTATTTT	CASSIGSFTDTQYF
.	TRBV30	TRBJ2-3	TRBD2	TGTGCCTGGAATGCGGGGGGGCGGTTGGCAGATACGCAGTATTTT	CAWNAGGRLADTQYF
.	TRBV5-1	TRBJ1-1	TRBD1	TGCGCCAGCTCCGGGACAGGGGGCCAGGAGACTGAAGCTTTCTTT	CASSGTGGQETEAFF
.	TRBV7-8	TRBJ2-7	.	TGTGCCAGCAGTCTTAGTTTCACACCAACCTACGAGCAGTACTTC	CASSLSFTPTYEQYF
.	TRBV27	TRBJ2-7	.	TGTGCCAGCAGTTCTGCCAGCTACGAGCAGTACTTC	CASSSASYEQYF
.	TRBV30	TRBJ1-1	.	TGTGCCTGGAAACCGGGGTTTGAAGCTTTCTTT	CAWKPGFEAFF
.	TRBV12-5	TRBJ2-5	.	TGTGCTAGTGGTTTGACATCCGGCACGGATGGGACCCAGTACTTC	CASGLTSGTDGTQYF
.	TRBV13	TRBJ1-1	.	TGTGCCAGCAGCTTAAGACAGTCGAACACTGAAGCTTTCTTT	CASSLRQSNTEAFF
once	TRBV28	TRBJ1-2	TRBD1	TGTGCCAGCAGTTCGATTCGGACAGGGGGCGATATCTATGGCTACACCTTC	CASSSIRTGGDIYGYTF
once	TRBV6-5	TRBJ2-5	TRBD2	TGTGCCAGCAGTTACTCTGGAACTAGCGGGAGAGAGACCCAGTACTTC	CASSYSGTSGRETQYF
.	TRBV18	TRBJ2-7	TRBD2	TGTGCCAGCTCTCCTCAAGACAGCTTAGCGGGAGGGCCGTACGAGCAGTACTTC	CASSPQDSLAGGPYEQYF
.	TRBV6-5	TRBJ2-7	.	TGTGCCAGCAGTTACTCAGCTAGCTCAAGCTCCTACGAGCAGTACTTC	CASSYSASSSSYEQYF
once	TRBV10-1	TRBJ1-5	.	TGCGCCAGCAGTGAGCTATACAGGTCTAGCAATCAGCCCCAGCATTTT	CASSELYRSSNQPQHF
.	TRBV19	TRBJ1-4	TRBD1	TGTGCCAGTAGTATTGGGACAGCGGGGGTGTCTAATGAAAAACTGTTTTTT	CASSIGTAGVSNEKLFF
.	TRBV6-6	TRBJ2-1	TRBD2	TGTGCCAGCAGTTACCCTAGCGGGGCGGCCTACAATGAGCAGTTCTTC	CASSYPSGAAYNEQFF
.	TRBV5-4	TRBJ2-7	TRBD1	TGTGCCAGCAGCCCCGGGACAGGGGTGACCGAGCAGTACTTC	CASSPGTGVTEQYF
.	TRBV9	TRBJ2-3	TRBD1	TGTGCCAGCAGCGTAGGGCAGGGGGCTGATACGCAGTATTTT	CASSVGQGADTQYF
.	TRBV2	TRBJ2-5	.	TGTGCCAGCAGACTAGAGGAGACCCAGTACTTC	CASRLEETQYF
.	TRBV4-1	TRBJ2-5	.	TGCGCCAGCAGCCAAGAATCTGCGGGGACCCAGTACTTC	CASSQESAGTQYF
.	TRBV18	TRBJ2-1	.	TGTGCCAGCTCACCAACGAGCTCCTACAATGAGCAGTTCTTC	CASSPTSSYNEQFF
.	TRBV6-5	TRBJ2-7	TRBD2	TGTGCCAGCAGCTCCGGGACTAGACAATACTACGAGCAGTACTTC	CASSSGTRQYYEQYF
.	TRBV27	TRBJ2-6	.	TGTGCCAGCACCCCTAGGACCGCCCCCTCTGGGGCCAACGTCCTGACTTTC	CASTPRTAPSGANVLTF
few	TRBV4-2	TRBJ2-1	TRBD1	TGTGCCAGCAGCCAAGACGAAACGGGACAGGGTTACAATGAGCAGTTCTTC	CASSQDETGQGYNEQFF
.	TRBV6-5	TRBJ1-1	.	TGTGCCAGCAAATACAGGGAAGGCCTGAACACTGAAGCTTTCTTT	CASKYREGLNTEAFF
once	TRBV9	TRBJ1-4	.	TGTGCCAGCAGCGTAGGTCCGAAGAATGAAAAACTGTTTTTT	CASSVGPKNEKLFF
.	TRBV29-1	TRBJ2-5	.	TGCAGCGGGGCCCGGGACGGCCCCCGGACCCAGTACTTC	CSGARDGPRTQYF
.	TRBV6-5	TRBJ2-7	TRBD1	TGTGCCTGTTCGGGGGGACAGGGGGCCTACGAGCAGTACTTC	CACSGGQGAYEQYF
.	TRBV4-2	TRBJ1-5	.	TGTGCCAGCAGCCAAGAGGGGGGTAGGAGCAATCAGCCCCAGCATTTT	CASSQEGGRSNQPQHF
.	TRBV7-7	TRBJ2-1	.	TGTGCCAGCAGCCAAACTAACTACAATGAGCAGTTCTTC	CASSQTNYNEQFF
.	TRBV11-1	TRBJ2-7	.	TGTGCCAGCAGCTTAGGAAGTCCAGGTTCTTACGAGCAGTACTTC	CASSLGSPGSYEQYF
.	TRBV5-4	TRBJ2-7	.	TGTGCCAGCAGCTTGGATAGCGGAACCGCCTACGAGCAGTACTTC	CASSLDSGTAYEQYF
.	TRBV7-9	TRBJ2-5	.	TGTGCCAGCAGCTTAACCGGGGGCGCGGAGACCCAGTACTTC	CASSLTGGAETQYF